This T cell receptor (beta chain) was captured by sequencing in a study of CD8 T cells in ankylosing spondylitis. The study, taken as a whole, reports: Reportedly, matched ankylosing spondylitis synovial fluid was significantly enriched for disease-linked clones. Past research had described some motif variants in reactive arthritis synovial fluid and blood.

In this sample, this clonotype turned up a few times. Its specificity is unknown. The CDR3 sequence is 14 residues long. The V segment lost 2 bases and the J segment 4 bases; nucleotides outside the gene matches: 3. Looked up from germline, CDR1 is DFQATT and CDR2 is SNEGSKA (reference sequence). Each CDR3 protein gets one entry after TCRdb re-called the 5' RACE reads with MiXCR. The table includes 310,000 or so distinct CDR3 sequences, approximately 20% detected once. This receptor was obtained from a male donor with ankylosing spondylitis or in good health (not recorded which). The sample consisted of blood, either unsorted or a sorted T cell fraction (not recorded which). The chain combines TRBV20-1 with TRBJ1-5; 9 bases agree with TRBD1. CDR3 protein: CSARNDRGNQPQHF. The CDR3 DNA reads as TGCAGTGCTAGAAACGACAGGGGGAATCAGCCCCAGCATTTT.